This TCR beta chain originates from a study of T cell changes during pregnancy in multiple sclerosis. Using immunoSEQ multiplex PCR, the repertoire was profiled, and TCRdb retains in-frame clones only, with some absent. The top ten hold under 0.7% of the sample, which has tens of thousands of clones, around 90% seen once. The CDR3 length is 14 residues. Trimming took 5 bases from V and 2 from J; bases not matched to a gene: 6. Germline lookup yields CDR1 MDHEN and CDR2 SYDVKM. The sequences come from CD4+ T cells from peripheral blood mononuclear cells, collected in the first trimester of pregnancy. This sequence joins TRBV28 and TRBJ2-7; 7 nucleotides line up with TRBD1. This sequence originates from a female donor with multiple sclerosis, enrolled in a pregnancy study. The CDR3 sequence: CASSRRDSAYEQYF. The CDR3 region has the DNA TGTGCCAGCAGTCGACGGGACAGCGCCTACGAGCAGTACTTC.